Only a few counts were recorded for the clone carrying this T cell receptor (beta chain). The antigen remains undetermined. The record originates from a study of blood T cells in healthy people across ages. For the second PCR, which ran for about 7 to 11 cycles, a sample-barcoded 5' primer and a J-beta primer mix were used. The template-switch adaptor was a 5' adaptor with 12 random nucleotides. It tagged each cDNA molecule. From the 5' RACE reads, TCRdb called clonotypes with MiXCR, one entry per CDR3 protein. The table includes fewer than 950,000 distinct CDR3 sequences, approximately 53% detected once. Study-level points and caveats: Diversity was higher, and naive CD4+ cells more numerous, in long-lived donors than in aged donors. When one million T cells were used, diversity estimates were thought to be underestimates.

Aged about 6 to 90, donors were systemically healthy Caucasians from Russia. This CDR3 has 16 amino acids. The germline V gene encodes CDR1 SQVTM and CDR2 ANQGSEA. The V gene end was trimmed by 6 bases and the J gene end by 1 base; junction bases not matched to a gene: 7. This chain joins TRBV29-1 and TRBJ2-1, with 12 bases aligning to TRBD2. The sample taken for sequencing was blood. The sequence came from an elderly man in good health. The CDR3 nucleotides read TGCAGCGTGGGGCTAGCGGGGGGGGTGTCCTACAATGAGCAGTTCTTC. This translates into CSVGLAGGVSYNEQFF.